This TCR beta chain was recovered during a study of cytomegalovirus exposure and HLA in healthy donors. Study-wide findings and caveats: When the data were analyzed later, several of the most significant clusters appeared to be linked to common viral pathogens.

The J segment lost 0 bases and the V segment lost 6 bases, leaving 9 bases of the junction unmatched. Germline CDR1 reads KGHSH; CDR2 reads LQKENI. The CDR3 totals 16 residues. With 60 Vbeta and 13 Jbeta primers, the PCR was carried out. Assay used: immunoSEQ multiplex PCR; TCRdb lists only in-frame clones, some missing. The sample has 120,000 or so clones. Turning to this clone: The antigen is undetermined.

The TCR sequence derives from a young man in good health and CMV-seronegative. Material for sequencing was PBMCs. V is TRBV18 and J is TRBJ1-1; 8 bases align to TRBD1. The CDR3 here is CASSYDRGGMNTEAFF. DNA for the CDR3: TGTGCCAGCTCCTATGACAGGGGTGGAATGAACACTGAAGCTTTCTTT.